The 23 T cell receptor beta chains below come from one sample, sequenced in a study of cytomegalovirus exposure and HLA in healthy donors. 60 Vbeta and 13 Jbeta primers were used in PCR. Clones were sequenced by immunoSEQ multiplex PCR, and TCRdb holds only the in-frame ones, with some missing. The sample has roughly 72,000 clones, 79% seen once. What was sequenced was PBMCs. Every receptor here comes from a woman in her forties in good health and CMV-seropositive.

The rearrangement uses TRBV28 and TRBJ2-2, with 12 bases identical to TRBD2. The CDR3 is 17 amino acids. The trim removed 3 bases at V and 0 bases at J, leaving 2 bases unmatched. CDR1 MDHEN and CDR2 SYDVKM come from the germline V gene. The DNA of the CDR3 is TGTGCCAGCAGTTTTCTAGCGGGAGGGCCGAACACCGGGGAGCTGTTTTTT. Translating gives CASSFLAGGPNTGELFF.

A word on this clone: Sequence at one end of the junction differs from germline and may be a read error. J is TRBJ1-4 and V is TRBV5-1; no clear D. The germline V gene has CDR1 SGHRS and CDR2 YFSETQ. The CDR3 contains 15 residues. CDR3 amino acids: CASSFAGGRDETLFF. CDR3 DNA sequence: TGCGCCAGCAGCTTCGCAGGAGGACGGGATGAAACACTGTTTTTT.

The CDR3 DNA sequence: TGTGCCAGCAGCGTAGCGGGGGGAAAGACAGATACGCAGTATTTT. This translates into CASSVAGGKTDTQYF. This sequence joins TRBV9 and TRBJ2-3, with TRBD2 identical over 7 bases. There are 15 residues in the CDR3. Unmatched junction bases numbered 4, after V lost 0 bases and J lost 3 bases. The germline V gene has CDR1 SGDLS and CDR2 YYNGEE.

The chain recombines TRBV2 with TRBJ1-4; possibly TRBD1 for D (5 bases). V was trimmed by 6 bases and J by 2 bases, leaving 19 bases between them. Germline CDR1 SNHLY, CDR2 FYNNEI. The CDR3 spans 17 residues. CDR3 residues: CASRASTGPPTNEKLFF. The CDR3 DNA is TGTGCCAGCAGAGCTTCCACAGGTCCCCCGACTAATGAAAAACTGTTTTTT.

The chain uses TRBV7-3 and TRBJ2-1; TRBD2 matches at 9 bases. The CDR3 totals 14 residues. CDR1 is SGHTA and CDR2 is FQGTGA in the germline V gene. The trim removed 2 bases at V and 8 bases at J, leaving 4 bases unmatched. The CDR3 region is CASSLAGGIDEQFF. The DNA of the CDR3 is TGTGCCAGCAGCTTAGCGGGGGGGATTGATGAGCAGTTCTTC.

This chain joins TRBV5-4 and TRBJ1-1, with D possibly TRBD1 on 6 matching bases. Germline V gene lookup returns CDR1 SGHNT and CDR2 YYREEE (reference sequence). V dropped 4 bases and J dropped 5 bases, with 18 bases sitting between them. The CDR3 has 15 residues. CDR3: CASSPRDNPRTEAFF. The CDR3 DNA reads as TGTGCCAGCAGCCCCCGGGACAACCCCCGGACTGAAGCTTTCTTT.

This chain connects TRBV30 to TRBJ1-5; 7 bases are a match to TRBD1. The germline V gene has CDR1 GTSNPN and CDR2 SVGIG (reference sequence). V lost 3 bases, J lost 9 bases, and 11 bases stayed unmatched. The CDR3 has 14 amino acids. CDR3 loop: CAWSETRQGGPQHF. DNA of the CDR3: TGTGCCTGGAGCGAGACGCGACAGGGCGGGCCCCAGCATTTT.

Regarding this clone: This likely comes from a read error, as the CDR3 has no conserved phenylalanine or tryptophan at its end. Because the CDR3's place on the DNA is in doubt, the DNA is left out and the CDR3 is given as listed by TCRdb. The chain links TRBV15 to TRBJ2-7; the table assigns TRBD1, which was not confirmed against the DNA. Both ends counted, the CDR3 spans 10 residues. Germline V CDR1 and CDR2: LNHNV, YYDKDF (reference sequence). This CDR3 is CATSRSRDSL.

The V call is TRBV5-6, the J call TRBJ1-2; TRBD1 matches 10 bases. Trimming took 4 bases from V and 6 from J; bases not matched to a gene: 15. CDR1 SGHDT and CDR2 YYEEEE come from the germline V gene. The CDR3 contains 17 residues. The CDR3 region is CASSDLARQGARDGYTF. CDR3 in DNA: TGTGCCAGCAGCGATCTAGCGAGACAGGGGGCGCGTGATGGCTACACCTTC.

The chain employs TRBV25-1 and TRBJ1-2; 7 bases match TRBD1. Trimming at V came to 3 bases and at J to 10 bases, leaving 20 bases not matched to a gene. Germline CDR1 reads MGHDK; CDR2 reads SYGVNS. CDR3 size: 17 residues. The CDR3 spells CASSEPNLPGTAGLYTF. The CDR3 DNA sequence: TGTGCCAGCAGTGAGCCAAATTTACCCGGGACAGCCGGGCTCTACACCTTC.

Comment on this clone: The sample has other DNA sequences that encode this CDR3 too. V usage is TRBV5-4 and J usage is TRBJ2-5; possible D gene TRBD2, 6 bases. The CDR3 sequence is 16 residues long. Germline CDR1 reads SGHNT; CDR2 reads YYREEE (reference sequence). V lost 3 bases to trimming and J lost 5 bases, with 20 bases between them. In DNA, the CDR3 is TGTGCCAGCAGCTCCCGGACCAGCGGGCCGGGGGAGACCCAGTACTTC. Protein product: CASSSRTSGPGETQYF.

This clone turned up a few times. The rearrangement uses TRBV19 and TRBJ2-7, with 9 bases that match TRBD1. CDR1 and CDR2 from the germline V gene are LNHDA and SQIVND (reference sequence). This CDR3 has 14 residues. Unmatched junction bases numbered 4, after V lost 5 bases and J lost 2 bases. The CDR3 loop is CASSSRDRAYEQYF. CDR3 DNA sequence: TGTGCCAGTAGTTCCCGGGACAGGGCCTACGAGCAGTACTTC.

The rearrangement uses TRBV11-2 and TRBJ1-2; D is ambiguous. V dropped 5 bases and J dropped 4 bases, with 17 bases sitting between them. The CDR3 is 15 amino acids. Germline V gives CDR1 SGHAT, CDR2 FQNNGV. This CDR3 is CASSDTGNPFYGYTF. DNA for the CDR3: TGTGCCAGCAGCGACACGGGGAACCCTTTCTATGGCTACACCTTC.

V and J are TRBV4-1 and TRBJ1-1; D remains unclear. The germline V and J ends were trimmed by 1 base and 0 bases, with 12 bases remaining between them. This CDR3 has 16 amino acids. Germline-derived CDR1 and CDR2 are MGHRA and YSYEKL. CDR3: CASSQGEAVLNTEAFF. In nucleotides, the CDR3 is TGCGCCAGCAGCCAAGGAGAGGCCGTCTTGAACACTGAAGCTTTCTTT.

The rearrangement joins TRBV9 to TRBJ1-1; 7 bases fit TRBD1. The trim removed 4 bases at V and 3 bases at J, leaving 12 bases unmatched. The CDR3 covers 16 residues. Germline loops: CDR1 SGDLS, CDR2 YYNGEE. Written as DNA, the CDR3 is TGTGCCAGCAGCACCAGACAGGGTGTGGTCGACACTGAAGCTTTCTTT. Translated, it gives CASSTRQGVVDTEAFF. The full variable domain, with the rest looked up from reference TRBV9 and TRBJ1-1, is DSGVTQTPKHLITATGQRVTLRCSPRSGDLSVYWYQQSLDQGLQFLIQYYNGEERAKGNILERFSAQQFPDLHSELNLSSLELGDSALYFCASSTRQGVVDTEAFFGQGTRLTVV.

The V and J genes are TRBV6-4 and TRBJ2-5; D is perhaps TRBD2 (5 bases). Per germline, CDR1 MRHNA and CDR2 SNTAGT. This CDR3 has 12 amino acids. V gave up 8 bases and J gave up 5 bases, with 12 bases separating them. The CDR3 region has the DNA TGTGCCAGCCTAGCAGTGAGGGAGACCCAGTACTTC. This encodes CASLAVRETQYF.

This clone was found once. The CDR3 protein is CASSLAGAQDTQYF. The CDR3 bases are TGTGCCAGCAGCTTAGCGGGGGCGCAAGATACGCAGTATTTT. The rearrangement joins TRBV6-5 to TRBJ2-3; 9 bases map to TRBD2. The trim removed 6 bases at V and 5 bases at J, leaving 6 bases unmatched. This CDR3 has 14 amino acids. Germline assignment: CDR1 MNHEY and CDR2 SVGAGI.

The V and J genes are TRBV30 and TRBJ1-1; no clear D. The CDR3 is made up of 11 amino acids. CDR1 is GTSNPN and CDR2 is SVGIG in the germline V gene (reference sequence). V lost 3 bases to trimming and J lost 6 bases, with 8 bases between them. The CDR3 DNA is TGTGCCTGGAGGGTCCTATCTGAAGCTTTCTTT. Amino acid sequence: CAWRVLSEAFF. The entire variable domain, with the rest obtained from reference TRBV30 and TRBJ1-1, is as follows: SQTIHQWPATLVQPVGSPLSLECTVEGTSNPNLYWYRQAAGRGLQLLFYSVGIGQISSEVPQNLSASRPQDRQFILSSKKLLLSDSGFYLCAWRVLSEAFFGQGTRLTVV.

The J gene is TRBJ1-1, the V gene TRBV27; the D gene is possibly TRBD1 (5 bases). Germline V gene data show CDR1 as MNHEY and CDR2 as SMNVEV (reference sequence). Trimming shortened V by 6 bases and J by 1 base, and 12 bases separated the two germline ends. The CDR3 totals 14 residues. The CDR3 bases are TGTGCCAGCAGAGGGGCTTGGGGGAACACTGAAGCTTTCTTT. Protein product: CASRGAWGNTEAFF.

V gene TRBV29-1 combines with J gene TRBJ2-3; D unclear. Germline CDR1 and CDR2: SQVTM and ANQGSEA. The V and J ends lost 5 bases and 7 bases respectively, with 13 bases between them. This CDR3 is built from 12 residues. CDR3 amino acids: CSVPLTRYTQYF. As DNA, the CDR3 is TGCAGCGTTCCCCTTACCAGATATACGCAGTATTTT.

This clone has only one observation. A read error may account for a junction end that differs from germline. This rearrangement joins TRBV29-1 to TRBJ2-7, with a possible D match to TRBD2 (5 bases). CDR3 size: 12 residues. Germline values: CDR1 SQVTM, CDR2 ANQGSEA. CDR3 sequence reads: CSIEEDRDEQYF. The CDR3 DNA follows: TGCAGCATTGAGGAGGACCGGGACGAGCAGTACTTC.

The chain combines TRBV6-5 with TRBJ2-7; D perhaps matches TRBD1 (7 bases). V lost 6 bases and J 2 bases, leaving 14 bases between the germline ends. The germline CDR1 and CDR2 sequences are MNHEY and SVGAGI. There are 14 residues in the CDR3. The chain's CDR3 is CASRRQGGPYEQYF. The CDR3 DNA reads TGTGCCAGCAGGAGACAGGGAGGACCCTACGAGCAGTACTTC.

The chain has TRBV2 and TRBJ1-1; D unresolved. V lost 2 bases and J 1 base, leaving 5 bases between the germline ends. The V gene's germline CDR1 is SNHLY and CDR2 FYNNEI. The length of the CDR3 is 13 residues. Here the CDR3 DNA reads TGTGCCAGCAGTGAATACAGGAACACTGAAGCTTTCTTT. Amino acid sequence: CASSEYRNTEAFF.